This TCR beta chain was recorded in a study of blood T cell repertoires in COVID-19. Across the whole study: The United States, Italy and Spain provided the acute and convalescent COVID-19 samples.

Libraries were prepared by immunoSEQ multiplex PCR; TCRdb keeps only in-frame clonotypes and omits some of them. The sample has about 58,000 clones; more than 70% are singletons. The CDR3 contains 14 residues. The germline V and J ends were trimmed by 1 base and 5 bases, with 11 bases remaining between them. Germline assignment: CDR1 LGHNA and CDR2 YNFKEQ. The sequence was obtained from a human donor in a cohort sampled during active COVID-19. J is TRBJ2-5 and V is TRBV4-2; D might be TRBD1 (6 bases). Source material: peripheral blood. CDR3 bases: TGTGCCAGCAGCCAAGCGCAGGGGCCGGAGACCCAGTACTTC. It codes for CASSQAQGPETQYF.